This T cell receptor beta chain was observed in a study of HIV-infected patients and healthy controls. In its sample, this clonotype was seen a few times. The antigen is not known. Study-wide results and caveats: Size-matching overweighted rare events from HIV-infected data when comparing patients with controls. HIV-infected repertoires had significantly higher mean Gini indices than controls, possibly reflecting oligoclonality. Healthy controls shared more CDR3 sequences between individuals than HIV-infected patients did.

V was pared by 6 bases and J by 3 bases, with 6 bases of the junction left unmatched. CDR1 and CDR2 (germline): KGHDR, SFDVKD. The CDR3 consists of 15 residues. About 500 ng RNA was reverse transcribed with alpha and beta constant-region primers. Alpha and beta chain libraries were made separately by chain-specific third strand synthesis with multiplexing indices. One primer pair amplified all rearrangements per chain; each cDNA got molecular barcodes. Via MiXCR, TCRdb re-called the 5' RACE reads, giving one row per CDR3 protein. This table holds under 11,000 distinct CDR3 sequences, around 7.5% found once. The repertoire came from unfractionated whole blood and reflected all unsorted peripheral T cells.

Sequenced: blood. The chain is built from TRBV24-1 and TRBJ2-3; 9 nucleotides align to TRBD2. The clonotype was recovered from an adult in good health. The CDR3 protein is CATSNLAGLTDTQYF. CDR3 sequence (DNA): TGTGCCACCAGTAACCTAGCGGGATTAACAGATACGCAGTATTTT.